The 11 T cell receptor beta chains in this list originate from one sample, sequenced in a study of identical twins. TCRdb used MiXCR to reprocess the 5' RACE reads, holding one entry per CDR3 protein. The table shows 200,000 to 300,000 distinct CDR3 sequences, with 8% to 11% occurring only once. The specimen sequenced was memory T cells sorted from blood. Receptors were obtained from a man aged 50-59 years in good health.

Ten or more counts support this clonotype. The chain links TRBV19 to TRBJ2-3; the match to TRBD1 covers 8 bases. Germline assignment: CDR1 LNHDA and CDR2 SQIVND (reference sequence). This CDR3 is built from 16 residues. Trimming cost V 5 bases and J 2 bases; bases outside gene matches: 9. The CDR3 coding sequence is TGTGCCAGTAGTTCGTCTGACAGGGGATTCACAGATACGCAGTATTTT. Encoded protein: CASSSSDRGFTDTQYF. Drawing the rest from reference TRBV19 and TRBJ2-3, the complete variable domain is DGGITQSPKYLFRKEGQNVTLSCEQNLNHDAMYWYRQDPGQGLRLIYYSQIVNDFQKGDIAEGYSVSREKKESFPLTVTSAQKNPTAFYLCASSSSDRGFTDTQYFGPGTRLTVL.

In its sample, this clonotype was seen many times. The chain couples TRBV7-6 to TRBJ2-3; D call uncertain. CDR1 is SGHVS and CDR2 is FNYEAQ in the germline V gene. The CDR3 has 14 residues. Trimming removed 2 bases at V and 1 base at J, with 7 bases between. The CDR3, as DNA: TGTGCCAGCAGCTTACTCGCAGGCACAGATACGCAGTATTTT. Its protein product is CASSLLAGTDTQYF.

This clonotype was detected ten times or more. This chain links TRBV20-1 with TRBJ2-3, with a possible D match to TRBD2 (6 bases). The germline gives CDR1 DFQATT, CDR2 SNEGSKA (reference sequence). This CDR3 has 15 residues. The V gene lost 6 bases and the J gene lost 6 bases, with 22 bases spanning the gap. The chain's CDR3 is CSAPRAGSPGDTQYF. As DNA, the CDR3 is TGCAGTGCCCCCCGTGCGGGGTCACCAGGGGATACGCAGTATTTT.

This clonotype was detected many times. The chain is built from TRBV7-9 and TRBJ2-3; D is unclear. In germline, CDR1 is SEHNR, CDR2 FQNEAQ (reference sequence). V was shortened by 5 bases and J by 0 bases, with 12 bases between the two germline ends. The CDR3 runs to 15 residues. CDR3 in amino acids: CASSPTVHSTDTQYF. CDR3 DNA: TGTGCCAGCAGCCCGACGGTCCATAGCACAGATACGCAGTATTTT.

The gene calls are TRBV2 and TRBJ1-1; 7 bases fit TRBD1. Germline V CDR1 and CDR2: SNHLY, FYNNEI. V trimming: 9 bases; J trimming: 2 bases; junction bases outside the gene matches: 3. This CDR3 spans 12 amino acids. The CDR3 DNA sequence: TGTGCCAGTTACAGGGGTAACACTGAAGCTTTCTTT. Its translation: CASYRGNTEAFF.

This clonotype was seen at least ten times. The chain couples TRBV4-2 to TRBJ1-2; D is uncertain. The CDR3 loop spans 17 amino acids. V lost 0 bases and J lost 2, with 16 bases in between. In germline, CDR1 is LGHNA, CDR2 YNFKEQ. The CDR3 DNA reads as TGTGCCAGCAGCCAAGACGTTGGTGGGCAACTGAACTATGGCTACACCTTC. Its translation is CASSQDVGGQLNYGYTF.

The rearrangement joins TRBV5-5 to TRBJ2-5, with 13 bases fitting TRBD2. Germline loops: CDR1 SGHKS, CDR2 YYEKEE (reference sequence). Unmatched junction bases numbered 2, after V lost 0 bases and J lost 0 bases. CDR3 size: 17 residues. CDR3 residues: CASSLETSGGYQETQYF. CDR3 DNA sequence: TGTGCCAGCAGCTTGGAGACTAGCGGGGGGTACCAAGAGACCCAGTACTTC.

CDR3 loop: CASSLVQGRTEAFF. The CDR3 coding sequence is TGTGCCAGCAGCTTAGTACAGGGGAGAACTGAAGCTTTCTTT. The chain recombines TRBV11-2 with TRBJ1-1, with 7 bases matching TRBD1. V was pared by 1 base and J by 5 bases, with 4 bases of the junction left unmatched. This CDR3 has 14 residues. Per germline, CDR1 SGHAT and CDR2 FQNNGV.

This rearrangement joins TRBV5-6 to TRBJ2-2; a weak D match, TRBD1 (6 bases). Germline values: CDR1 SGHDT, CDR2 YYEEEE. The CDR3 sequence is 14 residues long. V was cut by 4 bases and J by 6 bases, with 13 bases left in between. The CDR3 region is CASSTPTGAGELFF. DNA of the CDR3: TGTGCCAGCAGCACACCGACAGGTGCCGGGGAGCTGTTTTTT.

This clonotype was seen only a few times. The chain employs TRBV12-3 or TRBV12-4 and TRBJ1-1, with unresolved D. The CDR3 has 12 residues. The germline V and J ends were trimmed by 3 bases and 5 bases, with 7 bases remaining between them. DNA for the CDR3: TGTGCCAGCAGTTTTTTGGGGACTGAAGCTTTCTTT. It translates to CASSFLGTEAFF.

The genes are TRBV7-2 and TRBJ2-5; D is undetermined. Germline CDR1 SGHTA, CDR2 FQGNSA. The V and J ends lost 1 base and 2 bases respectively, with 8 bases between them. This CDR3 spans 14 amino acids. CDR3 sequence reads: CASSLVTLQETQYF. The CDR3 bases are TGTGCCAGCAGCTTAGTCACTCTGCAAGAGACCCAGTACTTC.